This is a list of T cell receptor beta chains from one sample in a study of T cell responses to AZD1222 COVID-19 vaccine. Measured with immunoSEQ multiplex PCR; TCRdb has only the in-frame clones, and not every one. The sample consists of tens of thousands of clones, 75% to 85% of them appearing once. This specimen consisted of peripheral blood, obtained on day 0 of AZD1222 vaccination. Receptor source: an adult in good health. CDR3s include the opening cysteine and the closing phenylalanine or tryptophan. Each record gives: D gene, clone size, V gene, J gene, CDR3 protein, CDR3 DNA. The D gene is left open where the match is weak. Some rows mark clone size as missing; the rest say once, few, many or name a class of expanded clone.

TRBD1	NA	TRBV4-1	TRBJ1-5	CASSQDRGSNQPQHF	TGCGCCAGCAGCCAGGACAGGGGAAGCAATCAGCCCCAGCATTTT
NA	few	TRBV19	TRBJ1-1	CASRPGGTRTEAFF	TGTGCCAGTCGACCCGGCGGGACTAGGACTGAAGCTTTCTTT
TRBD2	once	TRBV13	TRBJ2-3	CASSPPAGGGTDTQYF	TGTGCCAGCAGCCCCCCAGCGGGAGGGGGCACAGATACGCAGTATTTT
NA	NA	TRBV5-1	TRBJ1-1	CASSSDKNTEAFF	TGCGCCAGCAGCTCGGACAAGAACACTGAAGCTTTCTTT
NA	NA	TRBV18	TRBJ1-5	CASSPAGRDQPQHF	TGTGCCAGCTCACCGGCAGGACGAGATCAGCCCCAGCATTTT
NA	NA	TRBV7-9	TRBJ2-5	CASSLWPRLETQYF	TGTGCCAGCAGCTTATGGCCGAGACTGGAGACCCAGTACTTC
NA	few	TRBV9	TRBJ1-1	CASSVDPGRSAEAFF	TGTGCCAGCAGCGTAGACCCAGGGAGGTCTGCTGAAGCTTTCTTT
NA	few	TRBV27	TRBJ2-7	CASSLTDSDAEQYF	TGTGCCAGCAGTCTAACGGACTCGGACGCCGAGCAGTACTTC
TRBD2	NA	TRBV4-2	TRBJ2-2	CASSPRTSGNTGELFF	TGTGCCAGCAGCCCCCGGACTAGCGGGAACACCGGGGAGCTGTTTTTT
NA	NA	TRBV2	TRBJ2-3	CASRGQRGDTQYF	TGTGCCAGCAGAGGCCAAAGGGGAGATACGCAGTATTTT
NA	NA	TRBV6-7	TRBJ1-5	CASALRYSNQPQHF	TGTGCCAGCGCTTTGCGTTATAGCAATCAGCCCCAGCATTTT
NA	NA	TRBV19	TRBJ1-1	CASSIGPFSSPGTEAFF	TGTGCCAGTAGTATAGGGCCATTTTCCTCACCTGGGACTGAAGCTTTCTTT
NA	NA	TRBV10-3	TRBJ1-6	CAISDIGPRGGAPLHF	TGTGCCATCAGTGATATTGGGCCCAGGGGAGGTGCACCCCTCCACTTT
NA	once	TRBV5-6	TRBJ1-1	CASNSGNTEAFF	TGTGCCTCGAACTCGGGGAACACTGAAGCTTTCTTT
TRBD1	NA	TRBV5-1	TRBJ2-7	CASSLVAGGGYEQYF	TGCGCCAGCAGCTTGGTCGCAGGGGGCGGCTACGAGCAGTACTTC
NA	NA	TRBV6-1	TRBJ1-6	CASSSGTLGSLHF	TGTGCCAGCAGTTCTGGCACCTTAGGATCCCTCCACTTT
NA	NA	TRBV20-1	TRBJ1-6	CSASLSGHRNSPLHF	TGCAGTGCTAGTTTATCTGGACATCGAAATTCACCCCTCCACTTT
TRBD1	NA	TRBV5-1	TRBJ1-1	CASSPGTGATEAFF	TGCGCCAGCAGCCCCGGGACAGGGGCCACTGAAGCTTTCTTT
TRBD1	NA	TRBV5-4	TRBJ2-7	CASSPDRAGVSEQYF	TGTGCCAGCAGTCCGGACAGGGCAGGGGTGAGCGAGCAGTACTTC
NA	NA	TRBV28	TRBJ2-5	CASSSIDRTQETQYF	TGTGCCAGCAGTTCGATCGACAGGACCCAAGAGACCCAGTACTTC
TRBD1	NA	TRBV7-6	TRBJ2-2	CASSGRTGVNTGELFF	TGTGCCAGCAGCGGACGGACAGGGGTGAACACCGGGGAGCTGTTTTTT
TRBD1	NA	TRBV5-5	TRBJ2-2	CASTDRVKEELFF	TGTGCCAGCACAGACAGGGTAAAGGAGGAGCTGTTTTTT
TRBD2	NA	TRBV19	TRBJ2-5	CASKASGRHQETQYF	TGTGCCAGTAAGGCTAGCGGGAGGCACCAAGAGACCCAGTACTTC
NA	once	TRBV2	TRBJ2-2	CASSFKSFTGELFF	TGTGCCAGCAGTTTTAAAAGTTTCACCGGGGAGCTGTTTTTT
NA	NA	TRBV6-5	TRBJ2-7	CASSYPRGFTYEQYF	TGTGCCAGCAGCTACCCAAGAGGTTTCACCTACGAGCAGTACTTC
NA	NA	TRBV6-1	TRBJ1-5	CASSEYTHQPQHF	TGTGCCAGCAGTGAGTACACCCATCAGCCCCAGCATTTT
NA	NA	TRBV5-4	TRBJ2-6	CASSSGASLGGNVLTF	TGTGCCAGCAGCTCAGGGGCCTCTCTGGGTGGCAACGTCCTGACTTTC
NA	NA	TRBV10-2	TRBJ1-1	CASRQGTMNTEAFF	TGCGCCAGCAGGCAGGGGACCATGAACACTGAAGCTTTCTTT
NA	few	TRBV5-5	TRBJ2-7	CASSLAWAESYEQYF	TGTGCCAGCAGCTTGGCCTGGGCGGAGTCCTACGAGCAGTACTTC
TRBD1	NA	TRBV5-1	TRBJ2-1	CASSLGQGLWFF	TGCGCCAGCAGCTTGGGACAGGGTCTATGGTTCTTC
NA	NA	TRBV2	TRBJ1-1	CASSEWRAEAFF	TGTGCCAGCAGTGAATGGAGAGCTGAAGCTTTCTTT
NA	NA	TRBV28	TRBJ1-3	CASTTWTGNTIYF	TGTGCCAGCACCACCTGGACGGGAAACACCATATATTTT
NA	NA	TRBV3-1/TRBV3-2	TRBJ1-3	CASSQDRVSGNTIYF	TGTGCCAGCAGCCAAGATAGGGTCTCTGGAAACACCATATATTTT
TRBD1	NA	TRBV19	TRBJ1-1	CASSRQGTEAFF	TGTGCCAGTAGCCGACAGGGTACTGAAGCTTTCTTT
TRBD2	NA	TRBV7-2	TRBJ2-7	CASSLAGTSGYEQYF	TGTGCCAGCAGCTTAGCCGGGACTAGCGGCTACGAGCAGTACTTC
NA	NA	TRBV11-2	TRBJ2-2	CASSRRRVYTGELFF	TGTGCCAGCAGCCGCCGGAGGGTCTACACCGGGGAGCTGTTTTTT
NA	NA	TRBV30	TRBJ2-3	CAWRDPGYADTQYF	TGTGCCTGGAGGGATCCAGGGTATGCAGATACGCAGTATTTT
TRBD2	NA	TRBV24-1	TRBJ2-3	CATSRAGGGLSDTQYF	TGTGCCACCAGTAGAGCGGGGGGGGGTTTGTCAGATACGCAGTATTTT
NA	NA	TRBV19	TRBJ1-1	CASISPKRENTEAFF	TGTGCCAGTATCTCCCCCAAAAGAGAGAACACTGAAGCTTTCTTT
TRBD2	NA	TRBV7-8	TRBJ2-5	CASSLRLAVFGPQYF	TGTGCCAGCAGCCTAAGACTAGCGGTTTTTGGGCCCCAGTACTTC
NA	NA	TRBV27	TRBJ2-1	CASWDGGAYNEQFF	TGTGCCAGCTGGGACGGGGGCGCCTACAATGAGCAGTTCTTC
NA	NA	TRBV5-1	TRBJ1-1	CASSLDWTTSTEAFF	TGCGCCAGCAGCTTGGACTGGACCACGAGCACTGAAGCTTTCTTT
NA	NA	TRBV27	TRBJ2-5	CASSPLGAKQETQYF	TGTGCCAGCAGTCCCCTGGGGGCAAAACAAGAGACCCAGTACTTC
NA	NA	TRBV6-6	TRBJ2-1	CASSAGLYNEQFF	TGTGCCAGCAGTGCGGGACTTTACAATGAGCAGTTCTTC
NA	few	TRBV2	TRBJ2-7	CASSERQGPFEQYF	TGTGCCAGCAGTGAGCGGCAGGGGCCGTTCGAGCAGTACTTC
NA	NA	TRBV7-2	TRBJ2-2	CASSFSRGLNTGELFF	TGTGCCAGCAGCTTTTCTAGGGGCCTCAACACCGGGGAGCTGTTTTTT
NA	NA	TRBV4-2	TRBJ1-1	CASSPDLGGNTEAFF	TGTGCCAGCAGCCCGGACTTGGGTGGGAACACTGAAGCTTTCTTT
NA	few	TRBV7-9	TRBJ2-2	CASSFLRRANTGELFF	TGTGCCAGCAGCTTCCTCCGCAGGGCTAACACCGGGGAGCTGTTTTTT
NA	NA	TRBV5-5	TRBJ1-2	CASSLLKRTENGYTF	TGTGCCAGCAGCTTGTTAAAACGGACGGAGAATGGCTACACCTTC
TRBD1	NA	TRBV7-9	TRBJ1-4	CASSLSQGAPANEKLFF	TGTGCCAGCAGCTTAAGTCAGGGGGCGCCGGCTAATGAAAAACTGTTTTTT
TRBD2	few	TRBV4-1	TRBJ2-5	CASSQGPASGKRGETQYF	TGCGCCAGCAGCCAAGGTCCGGCTAGCGGCAAGAGGGGAGAGACCCAGTACTTC
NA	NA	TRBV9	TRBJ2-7	CASSVADTSYEQYF	TGTGCCAGCAGCGTAGCTGACACCTCCTACGAGCAGTACTTC